These 32 T cell receptor beta chains were sequenced from one sample in a study of beta chain features in type 1 diabetes. Broader study findings: Type 1 diabetes patients had moderately but significantly shorter TCRB CDR3s in all four CD4+ subsets.

These receptors have no known antigen. Sequenced material consisted of expressed TCRB transcripts (all of the isolated RNA was reverse transcribed). Profiled with immunoSEQ multiplex PCR; TCRdb holds only in-frame clones, not every one. The table includes under 350,000 clones, about 23% detected once. Sample: naive CD4+ T cells from blood. The receptors originated from a woman aged 25 to 39 with type 1 diabetes.

The chain uses TRBV4-1 and TRBJ1-1; weak D call: TRBD1 (5 bases). The CDR3 loop spans 14 amino acids. Per the germline V gene, CDR1 is MGHRA and CDR2 is YSYEKL. The germline V and J ends were trimmed by 2 bases and 1 base, with 8 bases remaining between them. The CDR3 DNA reads TGCGCCAGCAGCCAACCGACAGAGAACACTGAAGCTTTCTTT. Translation: CASSQPTENTEAFF.

V usage is TRBV19 and J usage is TRBJ2-7, with a possible D match to TRBD2 (6 bases). The CDR3 sequence is 13 residues long. Germline V gives CDR1 LNHDA, CDR2 SQIVND (reference sequence). V was clipped by 2 bases and J by 5 bases, with 10 bases between them. The CDR3 sequence is CASSIRGGNEQYF. The CDR3 DNA follows: TGTGCCAGTAGTATACGGGGCGGGAACGAGCAGTACTTC.

V gene TRBV18 combines with J gene TRBJ1-2; the D is unclear. Germline CDR1 reads KGHSH; CDR2 reads LQKENI. The CDR3 is made up of 14 amino acids. Deletions cut 0 bases from V and 4 bases from J, with 9 bases between. The CDR3: CASSPPADIYGYTF. The CDR3 DNA reads as TGTGCCAGCTCACCACCGGCGGATATCTATGGCTACACCTTC.

This clone has more than one count but fewer than ten. The chain has TRBV6-6 and TRBJ1-1; 7 bases fit TRBD1. This CDR3 contains 14 residues. Looked up from germline, CDR1 is MNHNY and CDR2 is SVGAGI (reference sequence). The J segment lost 0 bases and the V segment lost 4 bases, leaving 2 bases of the junction unmatched. CDR3 residues: CASSSGQLNTEAFF. DNA for the CDR3: TGTGCCAGCAGTTCGGGACAGCTGAACACTGAAGCTTTCTTT.

In its sample, this clone was seen a few times. This chain uses TRBV13 with TRBJ2-7, with 8 bases aligning to TRBD2. CDR3 size: 14 residues. Germline V gene data show CDR1 as PRHDT and CDR2 as FYEKMQ (reference sequence). J was trimmed by 5 bases and V by 5 bases; bases with no gene match: 8. The chain's CDR3 is CASSNIAGPDEQYF. CDR3 sequence (DNA): TGTGCCAGCAGCAACATAGCGGGACCCGACGAGCAGTACTTC.

V is TRBV7-9 and J is TRBJ2-5; no firm D call. Between the trimmed V and J ends, which lost 5 bases and 6 bases, there was a span of 10 bases. CDR3 length equals 12 residues. The germline CDR1 and CDR2 sequences are SEHNR and FQNEAQ (reference sequence). The CDR3 DNA reads TGTGCCAGCAGCAACCTCGAGCAGACCCAGTACTTC. This sequence encodes CASSNLEQTQYF.

This clone has more than one count but fewer than ten. V is TRBV9 and J is TRBJ2-1; 7 bases are shared with TRBD2. Losses at the gene ends were 4 bases for V and 4 bases for J; bases not matched to a gene: 11. In germline, CDR1 is SGDLS, CDR2 YYNGEE. The CDR3 has 16 residues. This chain's CDR3 is CASSSGLAVRYNEQFF. Written as DNA, the CDR3 is TGTGCCAGCAGCTCAGGGCTAGCGGTAAGATACAATGAGCAGTTCTTC.

The chain is built from TRBV30 and TRBJ2-7; D might be TRBD2 (5 bases). Looked up from germline, CDR1 is GTSNPN and CDR2 is SVGIG (reference sequence). This CDR3 comprises 12 residues. Trimming removed 0 bases at V and 6 bases at J, with 9 bases between. CDR3 sequence: CAWSVQAGEQYF. The CDR3, as DNA: TGTGCCTGGAGTGTGCAGGCGGGCGAGCAGTACTTC. Combining the CDR3 with reference TRBV30 and TRBJ2-7 gives the whole variable domain SQTIHQWPATLVQPVGSPLSLECTVEGTSNPNLYWYRQAAGRGLQLLFYSVGIGQISSEVPQNLSASRPQDRQFILSSKKLLLSDSGFYLCAWSVQAGEQYFGPGTRLTVT.

This clone appeared a few times. The rearrangement joins TRBV4-1 to TRBJ2-7; 7 nucleotides align to TRBD1. The germline CDR1 and CDR2 sequences are MGHRA and YSYEKL. Losses at the gene ends were 3 bases for V and 3 bases for J; bases not matched to a gene: 11. The CDR3 contains 16 residues. CDR3 sequence: CASSQERDSWFYEQYF. The CDR3 DNA is TGCGCCAGCAGCCAGGAAAGGGACAGCTGGTTCTACGAGCAGTACTTC.

The rearrangement uses TRBV29-1 and TRBJ2-1; possible D gene TRBD2, 6 bases. The length of the CDR3 is 14 residues. Trimming cost V 5 bases and J 0 bases, with 11 bases left between them. Germline V gene data show CDR1 as SQVTM and CDR2 as ANQGSEA. Here the CDR3 reads CSVPDGSSYNEQFF. CDR3 DNA: TGCAGCGTTCCTGACGGGAGCTCCTACAATGAGCAGTTCTTC.

The chain uses TRBV9 and TRBJ1-2, with 7 bases aligning to TRBD1. The length of the CDR3 is 16 residues. Germline V gene lookup returns CDR1 SGDLS and CDR2 YYNGEE. V lost 4 bases and J lost 7; bases outside the gene matches: 16. The CDR3 DNA reads as TGTGCCAGCAGCCAAGGACAGGCAGGTGACGGGAGTGGCTACACCTTC. Residues: CASSQGQAGDGSGYTF.

The gene calls are TRBV4-2 and TRBJ1-1, with a tentative D call TRBD1 (6 bases). V lost 1 base and J 2 bases, leaving 11 bases between the germline ends. The CDR3 extends over 15 amino acids. Germline V CDR1 and CDR2: LGHNA, YNFKEQ. The CDR3 here is CASSQGTGLNTEAFF. DNA for the CDR3: TGTGCCAGCAGCCAAGGAACAGGGTTAAACACTGAAGCTTTCTTT.

The V gene is TRBV2, the J gene TRBJ2-5, with D hard to call. Germline V lookup: CDR1 SNHLY, CDR2 FYNNEI. V was trimmed by 5 bases and J by 2 bases, leaving 9 bases between them. The CDR3 has 13 residues. Here the CDR3 DNA reads TGTGCCAGCAGTCCCAATTCACAAGAGACCCAGTACTTC. It yields the protein CASSPNSQETQYF.

This clone was recorded a few times. The chain links TRBV7-9 to TRBJ2-2; tentatively, D is TRBD1 (5 bases). Germline V lookup: CDR1 SEHNR, CDR2 FQNEAQ (reference sequence). The CDR3 consists of 14 residues. V lost 5 bases to trimming and J lost 0 bases, with 7 bases between them. CDR3 in DNA: TGTGCCAGCAGCCGACAGCCGAACACCGGGGAGCTGTTTTTT. It specifies CASSRQPNTGELFF.

This clone came up a few times. V and J are TRBV9 and TRBJ2-5, with a possible D match to TRBD2 (6 bases). The CDR3 covers 15 residues. The V gene lost 0 bases and the J gene lost 7 bases, with 16 bases spanning the gap. Germline CDR1 SGDLS, CDR2 YYNGEE. The CDR3 DNA is TGTGCCAGCAGCGTAGATCCTAGCGCCTACTTGACCCAGTACTTC. It yields the protein CASSVDPSAYLTQYF.

This chain joins TRBV6-1 and TRBJ1-1; D may be TRBD1 (5 bases). V lost 10 bases, J lost 1 base, and 19 bases lay in between. Germline assignment: CDR1 MNHNS and CDR2 SASEGT. The CDR3 length is 15 residues. The chain's CDR3 is CATADQGLANTEAFF. The DNA for the CDR3 is TGTGCCACCGCAGACCAGGGACTCGCGAACACTGAAGCTTTCTTT.

This clone has only a few counts. The chain combines TRBV5-1 with TRBJ2-5; TRBD1 aligns across 8 bases. The CDR3 totals 14 residues. Germline V gene data show CDR1 as SGHRS and CDR2 as YFSETQ. V shed 3 bases, J shed 1 base, and the junction held 2 bases outside the gene matches. The CDR3, as DNA: TGCGCCAGCAGCTGGACAGGGCCCCAAGAGACCCAGTACTTC. The encoded protein is CASSWTGPQETQYF.

Written as DNA, the CDR3 is TGCAGCGTTGAACATCCCGGAAACACCATATATTTT. This sequence encodes CSVEHPGNTIYF. This chain joins TRBV29-1 and TRBJ1-3; D unresolved. V lost 2 bases and J 4 bases, leaving 6 bases between the germline ends. The CDR3 spans 12 residues. Germline V gives CDR1 SQVTM, CDR2 ANQGSEA.

The chain combines TRBV19 with TRBJ2-7; D is perhaps TRBD2 (6 bases). In germline, CDR1 is LNHDA, CDR2 SQIVND (reference sequence). CDR3 length: 14 amino acids. V was pared by 6 bases and J by 3 bases, with 15 bases between. As DNA, the CDR3 is TGTGCCAGTAGCCCTTCTAGCGCCAACTACGAGCAGTACTTC. Translating gives CASSPSSANYEQYF.

A word on this clone: Mismatch with germline at one junction end may stem from a read error. The CDR3 DNA reads as TGTGCTAGCAGCTCCGGGACAGGCAATGAGCAGTTCTTC. Residues: CASSSGTGNEQFF. V is TRBV7-7 and J is TRBJ2-1; 8 bases line up with TRBD1. The CDR3 sequence is 13 residues long. Per germline, CDR1 SSHAT and CDR2 FNYEAQ (reference sequence).

The chain has TRBV29-1 and TRBJ2-2, with 7 nucleotides matching TRBD2. V lost 4 bases to trimming and J lost 1 base; unmatched junction nucleotides: 6. Germline values: CDR1 SQVTM, CDR2 ANQGSEA. The CDR3 consists of 15 residues. CDR3: CSVGAAGKNTGELFF. The CDR3 region has the DNA TGCAGCGTTGGGGCAGCGGGAAAGAACACCGGGGAGCTGTTTTTT.

This clone was seen a handful of times. The rearrangement links TRBV30 to TRBJ2-5, with 9 bases that match TRBD2. Germline-derived CDR1 and CDR2 are GTSNPN and SVGIG (reference sequence). The CDR3 consists of 15 residues. After removal of 2 bases from V and 1 base from J, the junction contained 5 bases not matched to a gene. CDR3 in amino acids: CAWSPSGTLQETQYF. DNA for the CDR3: TGTGCCTGGAGTCCTAGCGGGACCCTCCAAGAGACCCAGTACTTC.

The chain carries TRBV5-4 and TRBJ2-5; D perhaps matches TRBD2 (5 bases). The CDR3 extends over 14 amino acids. Trimming left V 3 bases short and J 2 bases short, with 11 bases between. In germline, CDR1 is SGHNT, CDR2 YYREEE (reference sequence). The DNA for the CDR3 is TGTGCCAGCAGCTCAGCGGAAGCGCAAGAGACCCAGTACTTC. Translating gives CASSSAEAQETQYF.

This clone has just a few counts. The chain has TRBV7-8 and TRBJ1-1; D is perhaps TRBD1 (5 bases). The V end lost 8 bases, the J end lost 1 base, and 11 bases lay between the germline ends. The germline V gene encodes CDR1 SGHVS and CDR2 FQNEAQ. This CDR3 is built from 13 residues. As DNA, the CDR3 is TGTGCCAGCGGAGGGGACCGGAACACTGAAGCTTTCTTT. The encoded protein is CASGGDRNTEAFF. The variable domain in full, with the rest retrieved from reference TRBV7-8 and TRBJ1-1, is GAGVSQSPRYKVAKRGQDVALRCDPISGHVSLFWYQQALGQGPEFLTYFQNEAQLDKSGLPSDRFFAERPEGSVSTLKIQRTQQEDSAVYLCASGGDRNTEAFFGQGTRLTVV.

On this clone itself: Additional DNA sequences in this sample encode the identical CDR3. The V call is TRBV30, the J call TRBJ2-1, with TRBD2 matching over 14 bases. Germline lookup yields CDR1 GTSNPN and CDR2 SVGIG (reference sequence). This CDR3 is 15 amino acids long. V lost 0 bases to trimming and J lost 7 bases; unmatched junction nucleotides: 2. CDR3 DNA: TGTGCCTGGAGTGTAGGGACTAGCGGGAGTAATGAGCAGTTCTTC. It codes for CAWSVGTSGSNEQFF.

This chain joins TRBV18 and TRBJ1-5; D is unclear. Trimming took 4 bases from V and 5 from J, leaving 12 bases between them. CDR3 size: 14 residues. In germline, CDR1 is KGHSH, CDR2 LQKENI. The CDR3 protein is CASSLLGGDQPQHF. The CDR3 DNA reads TGTGCCAGCTCACTACTTGGTGGAGATCAGCCCCAGCATTTT.

This clone came up a few times. The J gene is TRBJ2-3, the V gene TRBV18; no clear D. Per germline, CDR1 KGHSH and CDR2 LQKENI. The V and J ends lost 2 bases and 4 bases respectively, with 10 bases between them. The CDR3 length is 14 residues. The CDR3 sequence: CASSPARLADTQYF. CDR3 bases: TGTGCCAGCTCACCAGCTAGATTGGCAGATACGCAGTATTTT.

As concerns this clone: The sample holds other DNA sequences that translate to the same CDR3. V and J are TRBV30 and TRBJ2-1; 7 bases are a match to TRBD2. After removal of 1 base from V and 2 bases from J, the junction contained 2 bases not matched to a gene. The length of the CDR3 is 14 residues. Germline loops: CDR1 GTSNPN, CDR2 SVGIG (reference sequence). The CDR3 coding sequence is TGTGCCTGGAGTGGACTAGCAGCCTACAATGAGCAGTTCTTC. It yields the protein CAWSGLAAYNEQFF.

The rearrangement joins TRBV6-5 to TRBJ1-2; D is ambiguous. CDR1 MNHEY and CDR2 SVGAGI come from the germline V gene. V lost 4 bases and J lost 0, with 15 bases in between. The length of the CDR3 is 16 residues. CDR3 residues: CASSWAVGPTNYGYTF. The CDR3 coding sequence is TGTGCCAGCAGTTGGGCAGTGGGCCCTACTAACTATGGCTACACCTTC.

This clone was seen more than once but under ten times. This chain uses TRBV4-1 with TRBJ2-3, with 10 bases lining up with TRBD2. This CDR3 is built from 15 residues. Trimming cost V 0 bases and J 6 bases; bases outside gene matches: 3. Germline CDR1 is MGHRA and CDR2 is YSYEKL. Written as DNA, the CDR3 is TGCGCCAGCAGCCAAGAAGGTAGCGGGAGGGATACGCAGTATTTT. Translating it yields CASSQEGSGRDTQYF.

There are a few counts of this clone. The V and J genes are TRBV4-2 and TRBJ2-1; 9 positions match TRBD1. The CDR3 spans 15 residues. CDR1 LGHNA and CDR2 YNFKEQ come from the germline V gene. J was trimmed by 7 bases and V by 1 base; bases with no gene match: 5. In DNA form, the CDR3 reads TGTGCCAGCAGCCAAGGGGACAGGGCGGGAAATGAGCAGTTCTTC. Protein: CASSQGDRAGNEQFF.

This chain links TRBV14 with TRBJ2-1; 14 positions match TRBD2. V was pared by 1 base and J by 7 bases, with 6 bases of the junction left unmatched. Germline V gives CDR1 SGHDN, CDR2 FVKESK. The CDR3 spans 17 residues. In DNA, the CDR3 is TGTGCCAGCAGCCAAGGACTAGCGGGAGGGCCCACTAATGAGCAGTTCTTC. Its protein is CASSQGLAGGPTNEQFF.